This TCR beta chain was identified during a study of regulatory T cells in long-lasting Graves disease. Findings and limits, study-wide: Repertoires from persistent disease leaned toward TRBV28, TRBJ1-2 and TRBJ2-5.

Comments on this clonotype: Its antigen remains unknown.

CDR3 regions were amplified by Arm-PCR using iRepertoire HTBI primers to build TCR beta libraries. MiXCR, run by TCRdb on the multiplex PCR reads, gives a single entry per CDR3 protein. This table has 250,000 or so distinct CDR3 sequences, 20% to 25% appearing once. Regarding time point: newly diagnosed GD, antithyroid drugs for less than 3 months. PBMC-derived RNA was used for the TCR library. CDR1 SGHRS and CDR2 YFSETQ come from the germline V gene. Trimming at V came to 4 bases and at J to 4 bases, leaving 4 bases not matched to a gene. This CDR3 comprises 16 residues. This specimen consisted of peripheral blood mononuclear cells (PBMCs), obtained at new diagnosis, from a patient treated with antithyroid drugs. The clonotype originates from a female donor with Graves disease. The chain couples TRBV5-1 to TRBJ2-3, with 15 nucleotides matching TRBD2. This CDR3 reads CASSRGLAGGPDTQYF. The CDR3, as DNA: TGCGCCAGCAGCCGTGGACTAGCGGGGGGGCCAGATACGCAGTATTTT.